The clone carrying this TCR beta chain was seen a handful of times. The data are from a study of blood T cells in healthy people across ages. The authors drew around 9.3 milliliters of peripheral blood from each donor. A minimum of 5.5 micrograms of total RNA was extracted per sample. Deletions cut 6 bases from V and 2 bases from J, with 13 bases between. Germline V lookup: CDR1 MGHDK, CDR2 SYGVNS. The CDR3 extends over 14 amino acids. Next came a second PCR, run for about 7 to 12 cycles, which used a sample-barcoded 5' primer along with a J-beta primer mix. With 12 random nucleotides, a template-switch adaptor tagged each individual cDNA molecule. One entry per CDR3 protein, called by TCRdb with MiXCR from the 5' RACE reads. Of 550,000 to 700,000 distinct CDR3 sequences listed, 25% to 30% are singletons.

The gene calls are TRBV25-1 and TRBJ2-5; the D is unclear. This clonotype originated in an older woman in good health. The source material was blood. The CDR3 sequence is CASSKPGRQETQYF. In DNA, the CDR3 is TGTGCCAGCAGCAAACCAGGACGACAAGAGACCCAGTACTTC.